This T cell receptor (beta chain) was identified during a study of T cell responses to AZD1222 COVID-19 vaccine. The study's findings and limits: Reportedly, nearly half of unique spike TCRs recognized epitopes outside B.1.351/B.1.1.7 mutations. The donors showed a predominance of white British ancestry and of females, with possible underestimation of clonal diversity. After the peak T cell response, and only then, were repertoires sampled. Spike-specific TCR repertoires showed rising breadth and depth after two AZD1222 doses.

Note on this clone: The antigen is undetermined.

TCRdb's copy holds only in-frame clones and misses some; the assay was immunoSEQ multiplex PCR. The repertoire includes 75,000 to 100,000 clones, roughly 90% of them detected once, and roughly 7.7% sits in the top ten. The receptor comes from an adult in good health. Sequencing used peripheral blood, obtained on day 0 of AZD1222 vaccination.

The CDR3 coding sequence is TGTGCCAGCAGCTTAGGACAGGGAGAGAACAATGAGCAGTTCTTC. This codes for CASSLGQGENNEQFF. V and J are TRBV7-9 and TRBJ2-1; 7 bases align to TRBD1. V lost 1 base to trimming and J lost 5 bases; unmatched junction nucleotides: 5. This CDR3 is built from 15 residues. Germline CDR1 is SEHNR and CDR2 is FQNEAQ (reference sequence).